The clone carrying this T cell receptor beta chain was detected many times. What it binds is not known. This entry comes from a study of T cell repertoires in cytomegalovirus infection. Across the whole study: CMV infection together with matching HLA type was indicated by public TCR beta signatures. Study findings and constraints: Totalled public TCR beta family frequency picked out people who carried CMV plus the relevant HLA. Dominating the ex vivo response were HLA-C-restricted CMV-specific TCR beta clonotypes.

TCRdb processed the reads anew with MiXCR; each CDR3 protein has one entry. The table records around 230,000 distinct CDR3 sequences, around 6.6% of them present only once. Sequenced: PBMCs. The TCR was taken from a human donor in good health (CMV status not recorded). Some clones in this sample may be carry-over from other donors' samples.

The CDR3 protein is CASSTIQGYYGYTF. The CDR3 nucleotides read TGTGCCAGCAGCACGATTCAGGGGTACTATGGCTACACCTTC. The chain carries TRBV7-2 and TRBJ1-2; a weak D match, TRBD1 (6 bases). Germline V gene data show CDR1 as SGHTA and CDR2 as FQGNSA. This CDR3 is built from 14 residues. The V and J ends lost 5 bases and 3 bases respectively, with 13 bases between them.